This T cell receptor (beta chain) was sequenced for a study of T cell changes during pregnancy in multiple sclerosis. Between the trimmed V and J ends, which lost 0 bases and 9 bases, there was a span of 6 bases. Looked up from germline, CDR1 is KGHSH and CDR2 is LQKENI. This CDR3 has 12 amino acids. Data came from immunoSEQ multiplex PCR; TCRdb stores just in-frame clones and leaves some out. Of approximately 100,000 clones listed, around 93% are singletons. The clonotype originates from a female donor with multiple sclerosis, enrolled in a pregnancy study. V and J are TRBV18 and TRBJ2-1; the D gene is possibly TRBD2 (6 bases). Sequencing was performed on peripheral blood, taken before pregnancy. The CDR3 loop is CASSPPGGEQFF. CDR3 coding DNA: TGTGCCAGCTCACCACCGGGAGGTGAGCAGTTCTTC.